These 30 T cell receptor beta chains originate from one sample sequenced in a study of blood T cell repertoires in COVID-19. The assay was immunoSEQ multiplex PCR, and TCRdb's table has in-frame clones only and misses some. The sample shows about 14,000 clones, around 89% of them seen only once. The sequenced material came from peripheral blood. The receptors shown here come from a human donor in a cohort sampled during active COVID-19.

The V and J genes are TRBV28 and TRBJ2-4; D is possibly TRBD2 (6 bases). Germline V gene sequence: CDR1 MDHEN, CDR2 SYDVKM. This CDR3 is built from 16 residues. Trimming stripped 7 bases from V and 4 bases from J, with 20 bases between. The CDR3 DNA reads TGTGCCAGCACTCCCCATCCCGTGACTAGAAAAAACATTCAGTACTTC. Its translation is CASTPHPVTRKNIQYF. The whole variable domain, remainder taken from reference TRBV28 and TRBJ2-4, is DVKVTQSSRYLVKRTGEKVFLECVQDMDHENMFWYRQDPGLGLRLIYFSYDVKMKEKGDIPEGYSVSREKKERFSLILESASTNQTSMYLCASTPHPVTRKNIQYFGAGTRLSVL.

The gene calls are TRBV19 and TRBJ2-5; the match to TRBD1 covers 7 bases. With V trimmed by 9 bases and J by 0 bases, 10 bases remained unmatched. Germline V gene sequence: CDR1 LNHDA, CDR2 SQIVND (reference sequence). The CDR3 is made up of 15 amino acids. This chain's CDR3 is CARHSDRYYQETQYF. The CDR3 DNA reads TGTGCCAGACACTCGGACAGGTATTACCAAGAGACCCAGTACTTC.

For this clone: Within the sample, other DNA sequences also encode this same CDR3. This chain links TRBV7-9 with TRBJ1-1; D ambiguous. V lost 1 base, J lost 1 base, and 7 bases lay in between. The CDR3 has 14 amino acids. From germline, CDR1 is SEHNR and CDR2 FQNEAQ (reference sequence). CDR3 loop: CASSLGGGNTEAFF. CDR3 nucleotide sequence: TGTGCCAGCAGCTTAGGTGGCGGGAACACTGAAGCTTTCTTT.

This sequence joins TRBV29-1 and TRBJ1-1; the D gene is possibly TRBD1 (6 bases). The CDR3 contains 17 residues. V was pared by 6 bases and J by 7 bases, with 30 bases between. Germline CDR1 reads SQVTM; CDR2 reads ANQGSEA. The CDR3 DNA reads as TGCAGCGTGAATCGAAATGTGGGGGCCCGGGACAATTATGAAGCTTTCTTT. Translation: CSVNRNVGARDNYEAFF.

The V gene is TRBV7-8, the J gene TRBJ2-5, with 13 bases that match TRBD2. The V gene end was trimmed by 1 base and the J gene end by 5 bases; junction bases not matched to a gene: 10. This CDR3 contains 18 residues. CDR1 and CDR2 (germline): SGHVS, FQNEAQ. CDR3: CASSLVWTSGSFSETQYF. In nucleotides, the CDR3 is TGTGCCAGCAGCTTAGTGTGGACTAGCGGGAGTTTTAGCGAGACCCAGTACTTC.

CDR3 DNA sequence: TGTGCCAGCAGTCCCATGGCGGGGAGCACCGGGGAGCTGTTTTTT. Residues: CASSPMAGSTGELFF. The chain has TRBV6-5 and TRBJ2-2, with D possibly being TRBD2 (6 bases). Per germline, CDR1 MNHEY and CDR2 SVGAGI. V was pared by 5 bases and J by 4 bases, with 14 bases between. The CDR3 runs 15 residues.

Only one count was recorded for this clone. The V and J genes are TRBV11-1 and TRBJ1-1; 7 bases are shared with TRBD1. Per the germline V gene, CDR1 is SGHAT and CDR2 is FQDESV (reference sequence). After removal of 5 bases from V and 0 bases from J, the junction contained 3 bases not matched to a gene. CDR3 length: 14 residues. CDR3 DNA: TGTGCCAGCAGCCGACAGGGCATGAACACTGAAGCTTTCTTT. Its protein product is CASSRQGMNTEAFF.

The sample holds one count of this clone. This chain links TRBV10-3 with TRBJ2-3; a weak D match, TRBD2 (7 bases). The V end was cut by 7 bases, the J end by 2 bases, with 16 bases between. Germline V gene data show CDR1 as ENHRY and CDR2 as SYGVKD. The CDR3 spans 15 residues. CDR3 residues: CAINLGGPDTDTQYF. The CDR3 nucleotides read TGTGCCATCAACCTCGGGGGGCCCGACACAGATACGCAGTATTTT.

The chain couples TRBV27 to TRBJ2-1, with 7 bases aligning to TRBD1. With V trimmed by 6 bases and J by 5 bases, 7 bases remained unmatched. The germline gives CDR1 MNHEY, CDR2 SMNVEV (reference sequence). The length of the CDR3 is 14 residues. Written as DNA, the CDR3 is TGTGCCAGCAGACCCGACAGGGAAAACAATGAGCAGTTCTTC. Protein sequence: CASRPDRENNEQFF.

The genes are TRBV18 and TRBJ1-4, with D tentatively TRBD1 (5 bases). CDR1 and CDR2 from the germline V gene are KGHSH and LQKENI. The CDR3 runs to 15 residues. Trimming took 4 bases from V and 0 from J, leaving 9 bases between them. The CDR3 spells CASSLGAATNEKLFF. CDR3 nucleotides: TGTGCCAGCTCACTTGGGGCTGCAACTAATGAAAAACTGTTTTTT.

V and J are TRBV19 and TRBJ2-5, with 8 bases identical to TRBD1. Germline V gives CDR1 LNHDA, CDR2 SQIVND (reference sequence). The length of the CDR3 is 16 residues. Trimming cost V 1 base and J 5 bases; bases outside gene matches: 9. CDR3 residues: CASSIGRSGGDETQYF. CDR3 in DNA: TGTGCCAGTAGTATAGGGAGGTCAGGGGGCGATGAGACCCAGTACTTC.

V usage is TRBV19 and J usage is TRBJ2-1, with 11 nucleotides matching TRBD1. Losses at the gene ends were 4 bases for V and 7 bases for J; bases not matched to a gene: 12. The CDR3 consists of 17 residues. CDR1 LNHDA and CDR2 SQIVND come from the germline V gene (reference sequence). The CDR3 reads CASSTTSGTGGGNEQFF. For the CDR3, the DNA is TGTGCCAGTAGTACAACCTCCGGGACAGGGGGTGGAAATGAGCAGTTCTTC.

This chain connects TRBV10-3 to TRBJ2-5, with D tentatively TRBD1 (7 bases). Germline values: CDR1 ENHRY, CDR2 SYGVKD. The CDR3 is made up of 17 amino acids. V was clipped by 4 bases and J by 4 bases, with 22 bases between them. The CDR3 loop is CAISGRVGAGGRETQYF. Here the CDR3 DNA reads TGTGCCATCAGTGGACGGGTAGGGGCAGGGGGGAGAGAGACCCAGTACTTC.

The V and J genes are TRBV7-3 and TRBJ2-7; D might be TRBD1 (6 bases). Germline V gene data show CDR1 as SGHTA and CDR2 as FQGTGA. The length of the CDR3 is 13 residues. Deletions cut 5 bases from V and 7 bases from J, with 15 bases between. CDR3 in amino acids: CASSRGSGAEQYF. CDR3 DNA: TGTGCCAGCAGCCGAGGGTCAGGGGCGGAGCAGTACTTC.

A word on this clone: At one end, the junction sequence differs from germline, possibly due to a read error. The chain is built from TRBV12-3 or TRBV12-4 and TRBJ1-5, with D maybe TRBD1 (5 bases). The length of the CDR3 is 13 residues. The CDR3 loop reads CASSFGRGQTQHF. In DNA, the CDR3 is TGTGCCAGCAGTTTCGGAAGGGGTCAGACCCAGCATTTT.

This clone was seen just once. The rearrangement links TRBV3-1 (or the pseudogene TRBV3-2) to TRBJ2-7; TRBD2 is a possible D gene (7 bases). Germline CDR1 LGHDT, CDR2 YNNKEL (reference sequence). The CDR3 consists of 15 residues. The germline V and J ends were trimmed by 0 bases and 2 bases, with 11 bases remaining between them. DNA for the CDR3: TGTGCCAGCAGCCAAGACGGGGGGCCTACCTACGAGCAGTACTTC. Its protein product is CASSQDGGPTYEQYF.

J is TRBJ1-2 and V is TRBV5-5; D may be TRBD1 (6 bases). The CDR3 runs 14 residues. The V gene lost 4 bases and the J gene lost 4 bases, with 14 bases spanning the gap. CDR1 and CDR2 (germline): SGHKS, YYEKEE (reference sequence). The CDR3 protein is CASSLTGPTYGYTF. The CDR3 coding sequence is TGTGCCAGCAGCCTAACAGGGCCCACCTATGGCTACACCTTC. Variable domain in full (rest from reference TRBV5-5 and TRBJ1-2): DAGVTQSPTHLIKTRGQQVTLRCSPISGHKSVSWYQQVLGQGPQFIFQYYEKEERGRGNFPDRFSARQFPNYSSELNVNALLLGDSALYLCASSLTGPTYGYTFGSGTRLTVV.

The chain joins TRBV9 to TRBJ2-1, with D possibly matching TRBD2 (5 bases). Trimming stripped 4 bases from V and 9 bases from J, with 17 bases between. CDR1 SGDLS and CDR2 YYNGEE come from the germline V gene. This CDR3 has 14 residues. The CDR3: CASSPSPGIGEQFF. For the CDR3, the DNA is TGTGCCAGCAGCCCCTCGCCCGGGATAGGTGAGCAGTTCTTC.

This chain links TRBV3-1 (or the pseudogene TRBV3-2) with TRBJ1-2, with a tentative D call TRBD1 (6 bases). V gave up 4 bases and J gave up 0 bases, with 15 bases separating them. The length of the CDR3 is 16 residues. The germline gives CDR1 LGHDT, CDR2 YNNKEL (reference sequence). The CDR3 sequence: CASSPSYRVTNYGYTF. The CDR3 DNA reads TGTGCCAGCAGCCCTAGTTACAGGGTAACTAACTATGGCTACACCTTC.

The chain couples TRBV19 to TRBJ2-7; 7 nucleotides align to TRBD2. Trimming removed 6 bases from V and 3 bases from J; junction bases left unmatched: 11. This CDR3 spans 15 amino acids. The V gene's germline CDR1 is LNHDA and CDR2 SQIVND (reference sequence). The CDR3 DNA is TGTGCCAGTAGCGACGCGAACGGGGAGGGCTACGAGCAGTACTTC. As protein: CASSDANGEGYEQYF.

This chain connects TRBV5-5 to TRBJ2-1, with 7 bases identical to TRBD2. The V segment lost 2 bases and the J segment 5 bases; nucleotides outside the gene matches: 4. This CDR3 is built from 14 residues. Per the germline V gene, CDR1 is SGHKS and CDR2 is YYEKEE (reference sequence). The CDR3 spells CASSFSLANNEQFF. CDR3 DNA: TGTGCCAGCAGCTTTTCACTAGCGAACAATGAGCAGTTCTTC. The full variable domain, completed using reference TRBV5-5 and TRBJ2-1, is DAGVTQSPTHLIKTRGQQVTLRCSPISGHKSVSWYQQVLGQGPQFIFQYYEKEERGRGNFPDRFSARQFPNYSSELNVNALLLGDSALYLCASSFSLANNEQFFGPGTRLTVL.

The chain carries TRBV6-5 and TRBJ1-5, with D possibly being TRBD1 (6 bases). Trimming removed 6 bases at V and 3 bases at J, with 12 bases between. This CDR3 has 14 residues. The V gene's germline CDR1 is MNHEY and CDR2 SVGAGI. CDR3 loop: CASREGGNNQPQHF. CDR3 nucleotide sequence: TGTGCCAGCAGGGAGGGGGGGAACAATCAGCCCCAGCATTTT.

This rearrangement joins TRBV30 to TRBJ1-2; D is unclear. Per the germline V gene, CDR1 is GTSNPN and CDR2 is SVGIG (reference sequence). V gave up 2 bases and J gave up 8 bases, with 12 bases separating them. The CDR3 contains 12 residues. This CDR3 reads CAWSPGGAGYTF. CDR3 coding DNA: TGTGCCTGGAGTCCTGGAGGAGCCGGCTACACCTTC.

The chain is built from TRBV24-1 and TRBJ1-1; 10 bases fit TRBD1. V gave up 3 bases and J gave up 7 bases; unmatched junction bases: 4. This CDR3 is built from 14 residues. The germline V gene encodes CDR1 KGHDR and CDR2 SFDVKD. CDR3 amino acids: CATSDDRGPSEAFF. The DNA of the CDR3 is TGTGCCACCAGTGATGACAGGGGGCCGAGTGAAGCTTTCTTT.

V and J are TRBV6-6 and TRBJ1-1; TRBD1 aligns across 8 bases. From germline, CDR1 is MNHNY and CDR2 SVGAGI (reference sequence). Trimming removed 4 bases from V and 0 bases from J; junction bases left unmatched: 4. The CDR3 runs 15 residues. As DNA, the CDR3 is TGTGCCAGCAGTTCCCCAGGGGGCCTGAACACTGAAGCTTTCTTT. Its protein is CASSSPGGLNTEAFF.

The chain employs TRBV19 and TRBJ2-2; perhaps TRBD1 as D (6 bases). Trimming took 10 bases from V and 1 from J, leaving 16 bases between them. The CDR3 length is 15 residues. CDR1 and CDR2 from the germline V gene are LNHDA and SQIVND (reference sequence). In DNA form, the CDR3 reads TGTGCCACCGGTCGTCAGGACAGGAACACCGGGGAGCTGTTTTTT. Protein product: CATGRQDRNTGELFF.

The V and J genes are TRBV29-1 and TRBJ2-3; perhaps TRBD2 as D (5 bases). This CDR3 spans 12 amino acids. Germline CDR1 reads SQVTM; CDR2 reads ANQGSEA. The V and J ends lost 8 bases and 3 bases respectively, with 12 bases between them. The CDR3: CSWRTGTDTQYF. CDR3 nucleotide sequence: TGCAGCTGGAGGACGGGGACAGATACGCAGTATTTT.

The rearrangement links TRBV6-2 or TRBV6-3 to TRBJ1-2; 7 bases match TRBD1. Germline V CDR1 and CDR2: MNHEY, SVGEGT. V lost 5 bases to trimming and J lost 6 bases; unmatched junction nucleotides: 6. This CDR3 is 13 amino acids long. The CDR3 DNA follows: TGTGCCAGCAGTCCCGGGACAGCCCATGGCTACACCTTC. This translates into CASSPGTAHGYTF.

This clone was recorded a few times. The rearrangement joins TRBV27 to TRBJ1-2; 10 nucleotides agree with TRBD1. Germline CDR1 MNHEY, CDR2 SMNVEV (reference sequence). Germline trimming cut 4 bases from V and 5 bases from J; bases unmatched to any gene: 7. The CDR3 covers 15 residues. In DNA form, the CDR3 reads TGTGCCAGCAGTTCCGGGACAGGGGCTGGGTATGGCTACACCTTC. It yields the protein CASSSGTGAGYGYTF.

The chain has TRBV27 and TRBJ2-1; 7 bases are a match to TRBD2. This CDR3 contains 16 residues. Germline assignment: CDR1 MNHEY and CDR2 SMNVEV (reference sequence). Trimming removed 2 bases from V and 0 bases from J; junction bases left unmatched: 4. The CDR3 DNA is TGTGCCAGCAGTTTAAGGTTAGCGGGCTCCTACAATGAGCAGTTCTTC. Amino acids: CASSLRLAGSYNEQFF.